One sample yielded the 28 T cell receptor beta chains listed below, sequenced in a study of T cell responses to AZD1222 COVID-19 vaccine (dated by TCRdb to about 2021). Sample time point, as interpreted from the label and publication: baseline before first vaccination. Library prep was done by the immunoSEQ multiplex PCR assay. TCRdb stores this immuneACCESS table with in-frame sequences only. Part of the clones is absent; in the studies checked, under half of the shortfall reflects unresolved V genes, and no reason is known for the rest. The sample table shows roughly 80,000 clones, and 92% are seen once. The ten largest clones take up about 5% of the sample. The specimen comprised peripheral blood, sampled on day 0 of AZD1222 vaccination. The receptors originated from an adult in good health.

This sequence joins TRBV2 and TRBJ2-3, with D perhaps TRBD1 or TRBD2 (5 bases each). The length of the CDR3 is 15 residues. Germline loops: CDR1 SNHLY, CDR2 FYNNEI. Trimming stripped 7 bases from V and 0 bases from J, with 14 bases between. The CDR3 DNA is TGTGCCAGCACTCGAGGGGAAGCAAGCACAGATACGCAGTATTTT. Its translation: CASTRGEASTDTQYF.

V gene TRBV28 combines with J gene TRBJ1-3; TRBD1 might be the D (5 bases). CDR3 length equals 16 residues. Germline V gene data show CDR1 as MDHEN and CDR2 as SYDVKM. V dropped 0 bases and J dropped 0 bases, with 9 bases sitting between them. The DNA for the CDR3 is TGTGCCAGCAGTTTATGGGAGGGGAGCTCTGGAAACACCATATATTTT. The encoded protein is CASSLWEGSSGNTIYF.

This chain connects TRBV21-1 to TRBJ2-3; TRBD2, as called in the table, went unchecked against the DNA. TRBV21-1 is assigned pseudogene status. This CDR3 has 12 amino acids. In DNA form, the CDR3 reads TGTGCCAGCAGCCCCCAGCGCAGGGAGGGGTATTTT. Amino acid sequence: CASSPQRREGYF.

This clone was recorded once. V and J are TRBV4-2 and TRBJ1-1, with TRBD1 identical over 7 bases. J was trimmed by 11 bases and V by 3 bases; bases with no gene match: 6. The CDR3 sequence is 12 residues long. Germline CDR1 LGHNA, CDR2 YNFKEQ. The CDR3 region is CASSQRQGSAFF. The CDR3 bases are TGTGCCAGCAGCCAGAGACAGGGATCGGCTTTCTTT.

The chain is built from TRBV3-1 (or the pseudogene TRBV3-2) and TRBJ1-5; unclear D gene. Trimming cost V 0 bases and J 4 bases, with 10 bases left between them. Per the germline V gene, CDR1 is LGHDT and CDR2 is YNNKEL (reference sequence). The CDR3 is 15 amino acids. CDR3 region: CASSQEVTFNQPQHF. For the CDR3, the DNA is TGTGCCAGCAGCCAAGAAGTAACCTTTAATCAGCCCCAGCATTTT.

The chain is built from TRBV10-3 and TRBJ2-7; TRBD2 aligns across 7 bases. The CDR3 has 14 amino acids. Germline CDR1 is ENHRY and CDR2 is SYGVKD. With V trimmed by 6 bases and J by 0 bases, 5 bases remained unmatched. The DNA for the CDR3 is TGTGCCATCAGATTGGGGAGGGACTCCTACGAGCAGTACTTC. It translates to CAIRLGRDSYEQYF.

The V call is TRBV4-3, the J call TRBJ1-5; no clear D. Germline CDR1 reads LGHNA; CDR2 reads YSLEER. V was clipped by 0 bases and J by 3 bases, with 12 bases between them. CDR3 size: 16 residues. CDR3 nucleotides: TGCGCCAGCAGCCAAGATTTCGCAGTTCTCAATCAGCCCCAGCATTTT. Its protein is CASSQDFAVLNQPQHF.

V gene TRBV4-3 combines with J gene TRBJ2-1; D possibly corresponds to TRBD2 (7 bases). V lost 4 bases and J lost 9, with 19 bases in between. Germline V CDR1 and CDR2: LGHNA, YSLEER. The CDR3 loop spans 15 amino acids. As DNA, the CDR3 is TGCGCCAGCAGCCGAGAGACGGCGGGGGCGGGTGAGCAGTTCTTC. Encoded protein: CASSRETAGAGEQFF.

This clone appeared a single time. The rearrangement links TRBV27 to TRBJ1-2, with D uncertain. Between the trimmed V and J ends, which lost 3 bases and 6 bases, there was a span of 11 bases. CDR1 is MNHEY and CDR2 is SMNVEV in the germline V gene (reference sequence). CDR3 length equals 13 residues. CDR3 DNA sequence: TGTGCCAGCAGTTTTCGGAGTTGGCATGGCTACACCTTC. It specifies CASSFRSWHGYTF.

The chain uses TRBV18 and TRBJ2-3; 12 positions agree with TRBD2. Germline V lookup: CDR1 KGHSH, CDR2 LQKENI. CDR3 size: 16 residues. The V gene end was trimmed by 3 bases and the J gene end by 5 bases; junction bases not matched to a gene: 6. CDR3 DNA sequence: TGTGCCAGCTCACCTCGACTAGCGGGAGTGATAGATACGCAGTATTTT. Protein product: CASSPRLAGVIDTQYF. The variable domain in full, with the rest retrieved from reference TRBV18 and TRBJ2-3, is NAGVMQNPRHLVRRRGQEARLRCSPMKGHSHVYWYRQLPEEGLKFMVYLQKENIIDESGMPKERFSAEFPKEGPSILRIQQVVRGDSAAYFCASSPRLAGVIDTQYFGPGTRLTVL.

This clone was seen just once. The genes are TRBV29-1 and TRBJ2-6; D is unresolved. The CDR3 runs to 15 residues. Germline lookup yields CDR1 SQVTM and CDR2 ANQGSEA. Deletions cut 5 bases from V and 2 bases from J, with 13 bases between. CDR3 loop: CSVFKQGAGANVLTF. CDR3 in DNA: TGCAGCGTTTTTAAGCAAGGTGCTGGGGCCAACGTCCTGACTTTC.

A single count supports this clone. V gene TRBV15 combines with J gene TRBJ2-7, with a possible D match to TRBD2 (6 bases). Per germline, CDR1 LNHNV and CDR2 YYDKDF (reference sequence). V gave up 0 bases and J gave up 2 bases, with 11 bases separating them. This CDR3 spans 15 amino acids. The CDR3 loop reads CATSREIAAPYEQYF. CDR3 DNA: TGTGCCACCAGCAGAGAGATAGCGGCCCCCTACGAGCAGTACTTC.

The DNA of the CDR3 is TGTGCCAGCAGCCGCAGACAGGGAACGAACTACAATGAGCAGTTCTTC. Protein sequence: CASSRRQGTNYNEQFF. V usage is TRBV14 and J usage is TRBJ2-1; 7 bases line up with TRBD1. CDR1 is SGHDN, CDR2 FVKESK, per germline. CDR3 size: 16 residues. With V trimmed by 4 bases and J by 3 bases, 9 bases remained unmatched.

This clone is termed medium-sized (0.01 to 0.1%). This rearrangement joins TRBV5-1 to TRBJ1-5, with D possibly matching TRBD1 (5 bases). Trimming took off 0 bases at V and 1 base at J, with 8 bases between the two ends. This CDR3 contains 15 residues. CDR1 is SGHRS and CDR2 is YFSETQ in the germline V gene. The CDR3, as DNA: TGCGCCAGCAGCTTGGGAGGGACGAGCAATCAGCCCCAGCATTTT. This codes for CASSLGGTSNQPQHF.

This clone was counted between two and nine times. The rearrangement joins TRBV6-5 to TRBJ1-1, with D perhaps TRBD1 (5 bases). Trimming removed 7 bases at V and 0 bases at J, with 9 bases between. This CDR3 region has 13 residues. Germline values: CDR1 MNHEY, CDR2 SVGAGI. CDR3 loop: CASKRGVNTEAFF. CDR3 DNA sequence: TGTGCCAGCAAGCGGGGGGTGAACACTGAAGCTTTCTTT.

The chain couples TRBV28 to TRBJ1-3, with a tentative D call TRBD1 (5 bases). The CDR3 spans 15 residues. Deletions cut 8 bases from V and 0 bases from J, with 14 bases between. Germline V gives CDR1 MDHEN, CDR2 SYDVKM. The CDR3 protein is CASLYDRDSGNTIYF. The CDR3 nucleotides read TGTGCCAGCCTGTATGACAGAGACTCTGGAAACACCATATATTTT.

This chain uses TRBV2 with TRBJ2-1, with TRBD1 as a possible D gene (6 bases). Per germline, CDR1 SNHLY and CDR2 FYNNEI. The germline V and J ends were trimmed by 6 bases and 9 bases, with 12 bases remaining between them. The CDR3 consists of 12 residues. The CDR3: CASRYTTGEQFF. CDR3 DNA: TGTGCCAGCAGATATACGACAGGTGAGCAGTTCTTC.

The chain employs TRBV15 and TRBJ1-5; D might be TRBD1 (5 bases). V was cut by 7 bases and J by 6 bases, with 19 bases left in between. Germline V gene sequence: CDR1 LNHNV, CDR2 YYDKDF (reference sequence). This CDR3 comprises 15 residues. This chain's CDR3 is CATTSVAGAPQPQHF. CDR3 coding DNA: TGTGCCACCACATCAGTCGCCGGGGCCCCTCAGCCCCAGCATTTT. Drawing the rest from reference TRBV15 and TRBJ1-5, the complete variable domain is DAMVIQNPRYQVTQFGKPVTLSCSQTLNHNVMYWYQQKSSQAPKLLFHYYDKDFNNEADTPDNFQSRRPNTSFCFLDIRSPGLGDTAMYLCATTSVAGAPQPQHFGDGTRLSIL.

This chain uses TRBV28 with TRBJ1-2, with D maybe TRBD1 (6 bases). CDR3 length: 13 amino acids. Germline CDR1 MDHEN, CDR2 SYDVKM. The V end lost 10 bases, the J end lost 3 bases, and 15 bases lay between the germline ends. Here the CDR3 reads CAMQDSRYYGYTF. DNA of the CDR3: TGTGCCATGCAGGACAGCAGATACTATGGCTACACCTTC.

The chain has TRBV4-1 and TRBJ1-2; D possibly corresponds to TRBD1 (6 bases). V was clipped by 2 bases and J by 7 bases, with 14 bases between them. CDR1 and CDR2 (germline): MGHRA, YSYEKL. The CDR3 has 14 residues. The DNA for the CDR3 is TGCGCCAGCAGCCAAATAGGAGGGGGTGCTGGCTACACCTTC. Encoded protein: CASSQIGGGAGYTF.

This chain links TRBV19 with TRBJ2-1; weak D call: TRBD1 (5 bases). Trimming pared 1 base from V and 4 bases from J, leaving 5 bases between. Per the germline V gene, CDR1 is LNHDA and CDR2 is SQIVND (reference sequence). The length of the CDR3 is 13 residues. The CDR3 spells CASSIGQYNEQFF. DNA for the CDR3: TGTGCCAGTAGTATAGGACAGTACAATGAGCAGTTCTTC.

The chain joins TRBV11-3 to TRBJ2-1; maybe TRBD2 (5 bases). The CDR3 length is 13 residues. Germline V gives CDR1 SGHNT, CDR2 YENEEA. V dropped 6 bases and J dropped 8 bases, with 14 bases sitting between them. The CDR3: CASSRADFDEQFF. CDR3 in DNA: TGTGCCAGCAGTAGGGCGGACTTCGATGAGCAGTTCTTC.

The chain employs TRBV5-5 and TRBJ2-1; perhaps TRBD1 as D (6 bases). Trimming pared 4 bases from V and 2 bases from J, leaving 13 bases between. Germline V lookup: CDR1 SGHKS, CDR2 YYEKEE (reference sequence). The CDR3 runs 15 residues. This chain's CDR3 is CASSRLQGPYNEQFF. The CDR3 DNA is TGTGCCAGCAGCCGACTTCAGGGGCCCTACAATGAGCAGTTCTTC. Drawing the rest from reference TRBV5-5 and TRBJ2-1, the complete variable domain is DAGVTQSPTHLIKTRGQQVTLRCSPISGHKSVSWYQQVLGQGPQFIFQYYEKEERGRGNFPDRFSARQFPNYSSELNVNALLLGDSALYLCASSRLQGPYNEQFFGPGTRLTVL.

The genes are TRBV18 and TRBJ1-1; weak D call: TRBD1 (5 bases). Germline V gene lookup returns CDR1 KGHSH and CDR2 LQKENI. The CDR3 has 13 amino acids. Trimming left V 3 bases short and J 11 bases short, with 16 bases between. CDR3 bases: TGTGCCAGCTCACCGAACAGGTCGAGCCGGGCTTTCTTT. It encodes CASSPNRSSRAFF.

In its sample, this clone was seen once. The gene calls are TRBV10-3 and TRBJ1-2; D remains ambiguous. CDR1 is ENHRY and CDR2 is SYGVKD in the germline V gene. This CDR3 has 15 residues. Trimming stripped 1 base from V and 3 bases from J, with 12 bases between. The CDR3 bases are TGTGCCATCAGTGAGTGGGGTGCGGGCGACTATGGCTACACCTTC. This sequence encodes CAISEWGAGDYGYTF.

This clone was seen only a few times. This chain joins TRBV7-8 and TRBJ2-7; no definite D call. The CDR3 consists of 13 residues. CDR1 and CDR2 (germline): SGHVS, FQNEAQ. V was pared by 1 base and J by 5 bases, with 9 bases between. The CDR3 is CASSLGRVDEQYF. The DNA of the CDR3 is TGTGCCAGCAGCTTAGGTAGGGTTGACGAGCAGTACTTC. Drawing the rest from reference TRBV7-8 and TRBJ2-7, the complete variable domain is GAGVSQSPRYKVAKRGQDVALRCDPISGHVSLFWYQQALGQGPEFLTYFQNEAQLDKSGLPSDRFFAERPEGSVSTLKIQRTQQEDSAVYLCASSLGRVDEQYFGPGTRLTVT.

V gene TRBV5-4 combines with J gene TRBJ2-2; the match to TRBD2 covers 7 bases. V dropped 3 bases and J dropped 1; count of bases not matched to a gene: 6. In germline, CDR1 is SGHNT, CDR2 YYREEE (reference sequence). This CDR3 has 16 amino acids. The CDR3 is CASSWGSGMNTGELFF. In DNA form, the CDR3 reads TGTGCCAGCAGCTGGGGGAGCGGGATGAACACCGGGGAGCTGTTTTTT.

This chain connects TRBV7-9 to TRBJ2-1, with D unresolved. Trimming pared 7 bases from V and 6 bases from J, leaving 10 bases between. Germline V gives CDR1 SEHNR, CDR2 FQNEAQ (reference sequence). The CDR3 contains 12 residues. The CDR3 protein is CASTLSGNEQFF. Here the CDR3 DNA reads TGTGCCAGCACCCTTTCGGGCAATGAGCAGTTCTTC.